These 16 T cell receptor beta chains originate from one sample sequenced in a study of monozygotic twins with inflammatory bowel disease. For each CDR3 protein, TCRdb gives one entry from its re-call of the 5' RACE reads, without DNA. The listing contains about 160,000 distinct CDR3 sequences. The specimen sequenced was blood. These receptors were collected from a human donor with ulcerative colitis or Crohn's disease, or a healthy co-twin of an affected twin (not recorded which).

CDR3 in amino acids: CASSLAKFLAGENTGELFF. The chain is built from TRBV5-1 and TRBJ2-2. CDR1 SGHRS and CDR2 YFSETQ come from the germline V gene. This CDR3 has 19 amino acids.

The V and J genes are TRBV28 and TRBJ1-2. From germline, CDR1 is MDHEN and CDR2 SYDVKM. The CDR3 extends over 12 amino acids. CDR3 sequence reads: CASRSANYGYTF.

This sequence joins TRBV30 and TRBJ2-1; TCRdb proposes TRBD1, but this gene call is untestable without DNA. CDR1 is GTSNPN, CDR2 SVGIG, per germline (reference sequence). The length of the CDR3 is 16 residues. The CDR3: CAWSQRGTGSYNEQFF.

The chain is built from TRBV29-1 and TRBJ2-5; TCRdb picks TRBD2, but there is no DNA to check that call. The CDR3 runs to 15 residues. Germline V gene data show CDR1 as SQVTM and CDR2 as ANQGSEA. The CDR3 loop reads CSVVGALFSQETQYF.

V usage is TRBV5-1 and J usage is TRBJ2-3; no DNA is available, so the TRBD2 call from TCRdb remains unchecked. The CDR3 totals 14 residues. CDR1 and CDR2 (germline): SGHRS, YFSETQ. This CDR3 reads CASSLSPATDTQYF.

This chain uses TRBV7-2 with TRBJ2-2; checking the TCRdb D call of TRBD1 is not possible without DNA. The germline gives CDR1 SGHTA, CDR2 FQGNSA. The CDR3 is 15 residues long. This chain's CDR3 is CASSPTTGNTGELFF.

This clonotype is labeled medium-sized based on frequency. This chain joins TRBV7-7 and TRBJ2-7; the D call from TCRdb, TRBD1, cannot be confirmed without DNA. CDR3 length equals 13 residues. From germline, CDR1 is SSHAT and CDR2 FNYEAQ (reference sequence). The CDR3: CASSSGTGYEQYF.

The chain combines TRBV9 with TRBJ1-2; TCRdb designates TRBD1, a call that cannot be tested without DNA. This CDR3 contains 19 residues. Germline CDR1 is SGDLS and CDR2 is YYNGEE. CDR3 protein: CASSVAAQMTGAQNYGYTF.

The CDR3 region is CASSPPAGRGIQYF. This chain uses TRBV18 with TRBJ2-4. Germline V gene sequence: CDR1 KGHSH, CDR2 LQKENI. The CDR3 totals 14 residues.

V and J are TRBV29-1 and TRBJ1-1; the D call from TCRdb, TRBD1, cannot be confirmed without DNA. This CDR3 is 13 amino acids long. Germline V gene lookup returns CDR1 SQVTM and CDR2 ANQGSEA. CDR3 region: CSVASTGGTEAFF.

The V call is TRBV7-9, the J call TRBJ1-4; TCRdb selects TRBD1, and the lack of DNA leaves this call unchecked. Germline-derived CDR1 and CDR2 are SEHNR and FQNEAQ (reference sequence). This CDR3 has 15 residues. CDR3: CASRQAGKGYEKLFF. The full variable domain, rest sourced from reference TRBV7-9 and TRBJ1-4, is DTGVSQNPRHKITKRGQNVTFRCDPISEHNRLYWYRQTLGQGPEFLTYFQNEAQLEKSRLLSDRFSAERPKGSFSTLEIQRTEQGDSAMYLCASRQAGKGYEKLFFGSGTQLSVL.

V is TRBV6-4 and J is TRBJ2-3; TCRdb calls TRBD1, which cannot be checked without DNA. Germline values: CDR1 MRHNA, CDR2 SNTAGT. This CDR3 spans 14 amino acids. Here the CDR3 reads CASSGQGGADTQCF.

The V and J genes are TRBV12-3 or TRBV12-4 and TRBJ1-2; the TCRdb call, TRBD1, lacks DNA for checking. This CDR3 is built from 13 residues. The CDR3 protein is CASSEQVNYGYTF.

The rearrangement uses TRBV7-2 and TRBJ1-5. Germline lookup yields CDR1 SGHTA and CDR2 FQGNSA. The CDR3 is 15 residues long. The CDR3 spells CASSLSFNSNQPQHF.

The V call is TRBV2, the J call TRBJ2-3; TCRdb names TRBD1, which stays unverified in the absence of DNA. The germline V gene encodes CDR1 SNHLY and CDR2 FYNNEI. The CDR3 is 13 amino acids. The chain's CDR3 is CASKQGGTDTQYF. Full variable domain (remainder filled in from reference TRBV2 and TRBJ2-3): EPEVTQTPSHQVTQMGQEVILRCVPISNHLYFYWYRQILGQKVEFLVSFYNNEISEKSEIFDDQFSVERPDGSNFTLKIRSTKLEDSAMYFCASKQGGTDTQYFGPGTRLTVL.

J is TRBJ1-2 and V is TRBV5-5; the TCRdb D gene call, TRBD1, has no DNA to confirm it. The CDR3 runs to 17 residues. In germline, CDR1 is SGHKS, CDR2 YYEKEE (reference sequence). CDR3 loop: CASSLPGQGLPRYGYTF.